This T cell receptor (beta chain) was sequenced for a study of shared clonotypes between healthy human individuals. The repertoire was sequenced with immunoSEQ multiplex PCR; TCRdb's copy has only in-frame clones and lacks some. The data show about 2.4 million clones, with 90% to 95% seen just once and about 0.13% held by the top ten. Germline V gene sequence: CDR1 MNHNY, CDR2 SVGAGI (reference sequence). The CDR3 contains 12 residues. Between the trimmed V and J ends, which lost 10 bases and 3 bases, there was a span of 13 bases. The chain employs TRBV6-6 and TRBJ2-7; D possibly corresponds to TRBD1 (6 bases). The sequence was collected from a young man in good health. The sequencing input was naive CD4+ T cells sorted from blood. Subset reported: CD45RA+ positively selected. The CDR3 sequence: CATTDRLYEQYF. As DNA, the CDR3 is TGTGCCACCACGGACAGACTCTACGAGCAGTACTTC.